The entry below gives a single T cell receptor (beta chain) sequence along with its context. This specimen belongs to a study of T-cell reconstitution after alpha-beta-depleted transplantation in children. Molecular barcoding with unique molecular identifiers was used for the TCRbeta library. One entry per CDR3 protein results from TCRdb running MiXCR on the PCR reads. Here the sample spans a few hundred thousand distinct CDR3 sequences, 9.5% to 13% being singletons. Trimming removed 7 bases at V and 7 bases at J, with 14 bases between. CDR3 size: 14 residues. The chain employs TRBV12-3 or TRBV12-4 and TRBJ1-6; tentatively, D is TRBD1 (5 bases). The sequencing here drew on PBMCs from the stem cell graft donor, taken from the stem cell graft. The sequence came from a human donor who donated a stem cell graft to a child with acute myeloid leukemia. CDR3 in amino acids: CASIRAGLNSPLHF. The CDR3, as DNA: TGTGCCAGCATCCGGGCGGGGCTCAATTCACCCCTCCACTTT.